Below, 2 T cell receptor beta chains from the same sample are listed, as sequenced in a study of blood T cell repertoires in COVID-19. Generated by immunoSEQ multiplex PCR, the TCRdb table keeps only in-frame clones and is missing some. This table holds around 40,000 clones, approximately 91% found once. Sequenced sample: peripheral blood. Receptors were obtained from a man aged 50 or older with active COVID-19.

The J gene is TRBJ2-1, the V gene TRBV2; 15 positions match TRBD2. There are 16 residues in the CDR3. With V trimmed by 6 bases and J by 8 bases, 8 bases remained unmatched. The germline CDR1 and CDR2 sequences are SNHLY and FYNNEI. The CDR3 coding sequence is TGTGCCAGCAGGGGTGGGACTAGCGGGAGGAGGGATGAGCAGTTCTTC. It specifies CASRGGTSGRRDEQFF.

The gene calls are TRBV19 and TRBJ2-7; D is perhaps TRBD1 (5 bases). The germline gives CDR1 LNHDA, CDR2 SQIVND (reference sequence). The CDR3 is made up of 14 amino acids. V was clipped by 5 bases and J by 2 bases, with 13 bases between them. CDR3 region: CASSFQGPPYEQYF. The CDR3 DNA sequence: TGTGCCAGTAGTTTCCAGGGTCCCCCCTACGAGCAGTACTTC.